This T cell receptor beta chain was sequenced during a study of beta chain features in type 1 diabetes. Of the isolated RNA, all was reverse transcribed, and so the sequenced material was expressed TCRB transcripts. Data came from immunoSEQ multiplex PCR; TCRdb stores just in-frame clones and leaves some out. The sample has around 500,000 clones, around 28% seen once. CDR3 length: 12 amino acids. The V gene's germline CDR1 is ENHRY and CDR2 SYGVKD. V dropped 0 bases and J dropped 5 bases, with 4 bases sitting between them. The chain uses TRBV10-3 and TRBJ2-5, with unresolved D. This receptor was taken from a man aged 18 to 35 in good health. Sequencing was done on a sample of naive CD4+ T cells from blood. The CDR3 here is CAISESDETQYF. The CDR3 nucleotides read TGTGCCATCAGTGAGTCGGACGAGACCCAGTACTTC.